Listed below are T cell receptor beta chains from one sample, sequenced in a study of identical twins. A single record per CDR3 protein comes from TCRdb applying MiXCR to the 5' RACE reads. The data hold a few hundred thousand distinct CDR3 sequences, with over 9.5% observed a single time. The sequenced sample consisted of memory T cells sorted from blood. These receptors were obtained from a man aged 50 or older in good health. Each CDR3 is given with its conserved first and last residue.

TRBV9	TRBJ1-4	CASSAGARGRNEKLFF
TRBV7-9	TRBJ2-1	CASSWPRTSGSPEQFF
TRBV18	TRBJ1-5	CASSQELGTAYSNQPQHF
TRBV20-1	TRBJ2-3	CSAPGQGKDTQYF
TRBV28	TRBJ1-5	CASSRKIQPQHF
TRBV18	TRBJ2-1	CASSQTSGNNEQFF
TRBV6-2/TRBV6-3	TRBJ2-5	CASSRRGQTQYF
TRBV6-5	TRBJ2-1	CASSYRDTNYNEQFF
TRBV2	TRBJ2-7	CASRKGTSGGEQYF
TRBV20-1	TRBJ1-2	CSATRQGYGYTF
TRBV24-1	TRBJ1-2	CATSESGVGSFYGYTF
TRBV20-1	TRBJ2-5	CTTGGEAQYF
TRBV7-8	TRBJ2-2	CASSLGGAVTGELFF
TRBV3-1	TRBJ2-2	CASSQVLAGAGELFF
TRBV6-1	TRBJ1-1	CASNLGQMNTEAFF
TRBV5-1	TRBJ2-3	CASSYSGAASTDTQYF
TRBV6-2/TRBV6-3	TRBJ2-7	CASRPTGTRGYEQYF
TRBV6-5	TRBJ2-3	CASSYESGGTDTQYF
TRBV24-1	TRBJ2-3	CATSREPTDTQYF
TRBV4-2	TRBJ2-7	CASSRSNIGQSSYEQYF
TRBV7-2	TRBJ2-1	CASSSGLAGGGLFF
TRBV5-1	TRBJ2-7	CASSSGQGRAYEQYF
TRBV12-3/TRBV12-4	TRBJ1-5	CASSSTGGLGQPQHF
TRBV12-3/TRBV12-4	TRBJ2-7	CASSQQGRNYEQYF
TRBV3-1	TRBJ2-7	CASSPNTFYEQYF
TRBV7-2	TRBJ2-2	CASSLGHVGGELFF
TRBV11-2	TRBJ2-3	CASSSRGDTIRSTDTQYF
TRBV4-2	TRBJ1-2	CASSQRPEANYGYTF
TRBV6-1	TRBJ2-2	CASSTGTSGWGELFF
TRBV5-1	TRBJ2-3	CASSLASTSGGTDTQYF
TRBV7-6	TRBJ2-1	CASSSPGQGVHEQFF
TRBV5-1	TRBJ2-3	CASQTSGSTDTQYF
TRBV20-1	TRBJ1-6	CSAGLTGGNNSPLHF
TRBV7-2	TRBJ1-5	CASSLTGTQPQHF
TRBV12-3/TRBV12-4	TRBJ2-1	CASSSQAAQFF
TRBV19	TRBJ2-2	CASNSRGVERTGELFF
TRBV20-1	TRBJ2-3	CSARDSGRGTDTQYF
TRBV7-2	TRBJ2-3	CASSPRFADTQYF
TRBV7-2	TRBJ1-2	CASSLSPGTDGYTF
TRBV5-1	TRBJ1-1	CASSLFTGEAFF